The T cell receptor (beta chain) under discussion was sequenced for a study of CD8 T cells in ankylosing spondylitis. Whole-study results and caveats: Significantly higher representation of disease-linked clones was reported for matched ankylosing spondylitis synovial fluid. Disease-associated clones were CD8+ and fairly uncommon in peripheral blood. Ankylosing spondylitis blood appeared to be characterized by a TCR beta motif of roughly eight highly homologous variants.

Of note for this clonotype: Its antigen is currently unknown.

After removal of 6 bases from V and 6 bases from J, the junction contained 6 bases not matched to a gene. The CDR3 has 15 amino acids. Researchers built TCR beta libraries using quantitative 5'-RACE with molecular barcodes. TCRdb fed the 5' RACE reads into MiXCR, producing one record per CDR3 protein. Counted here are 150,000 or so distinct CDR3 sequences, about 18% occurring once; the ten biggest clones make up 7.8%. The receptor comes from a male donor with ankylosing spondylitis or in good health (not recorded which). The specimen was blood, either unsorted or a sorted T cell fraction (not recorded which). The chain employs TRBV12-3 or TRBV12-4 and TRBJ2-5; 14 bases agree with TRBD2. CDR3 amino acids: CASSHGTSGRQTQYF. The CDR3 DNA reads TGTGCCAGCAGCCACGGGACTAGCGGGAGACAGACCCAGTACTTC.